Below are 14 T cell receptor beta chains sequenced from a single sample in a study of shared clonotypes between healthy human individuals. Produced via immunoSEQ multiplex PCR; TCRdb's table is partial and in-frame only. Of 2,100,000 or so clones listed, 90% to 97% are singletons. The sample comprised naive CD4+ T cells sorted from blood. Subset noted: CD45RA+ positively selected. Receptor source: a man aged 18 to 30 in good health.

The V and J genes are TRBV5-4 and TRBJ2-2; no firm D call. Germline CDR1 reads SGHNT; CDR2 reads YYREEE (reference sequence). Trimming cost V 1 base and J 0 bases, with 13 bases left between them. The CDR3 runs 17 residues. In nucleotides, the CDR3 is TGTGCCAGCAGCTTGTCATTACAAACAGCGAACACCGGGGAGCTGTTTTTT. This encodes CASSLSLQTANTGELFF.

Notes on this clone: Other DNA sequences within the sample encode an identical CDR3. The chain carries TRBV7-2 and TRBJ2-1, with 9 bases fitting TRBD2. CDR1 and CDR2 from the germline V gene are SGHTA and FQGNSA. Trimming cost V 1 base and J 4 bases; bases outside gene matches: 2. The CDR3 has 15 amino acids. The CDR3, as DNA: TGTGCCAGCAGCTTAGGCGGGGGGGGATACAATGAGCAGTTCTTC. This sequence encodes CASSLGGGGYNEQFF.

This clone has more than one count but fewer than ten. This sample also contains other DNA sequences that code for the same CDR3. The CDR3 coding sequence is TGTGCCAGCAGTGAAGCGTACACCGGGGAGCTGTTTTTT. The encoded protein is CASSEAYTGELFF. The genes are TRBV2 and TRBJ2-2; D gene unclear. This CDR3 is built from 13 residues. Trimming stripped 0 bases from V and 3 bases from J, with 2 bases between. CDR1 is SNHLY and CDR2 is FYNNEI in the germline V gene.

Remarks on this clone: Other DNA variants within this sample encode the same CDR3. Written as DNA, the CDR3 is TGTGCCAGCAGCTCGGGACAGGGGAACACCGGGGAGCTGTTTTTT. Translation gives CASSSGQGNTGELFF. V usage is TRBV7-3 and J usage is TRBJ2-2; 9 bases are a match to TRBD1. The germline V gene encodes CDR1 SGHTA and CDR2 FQGTGA. V was clipped by 4 bases and J by 1 base; unmatched bases: 1. This CDR3 is 15 amino acids long.

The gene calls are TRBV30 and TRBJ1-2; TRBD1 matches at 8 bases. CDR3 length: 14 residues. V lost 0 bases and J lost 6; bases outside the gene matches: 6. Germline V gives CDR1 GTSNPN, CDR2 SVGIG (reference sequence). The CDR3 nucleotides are TGTGCCTGGAGTGTACGTAGACAGGGGAATGGCTACACCTTC. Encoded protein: CAWSVRRQGNGYTF. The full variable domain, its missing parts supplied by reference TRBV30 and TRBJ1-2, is SQTIHQWPATLVQPVGSPLSLECTVEGTSNPNLYWYRQAAGRGLQLLFYSVGIGQISSEVPQNLSASRPQDRQFILSSKKLLLSDSGFYLCAWSVRRQGNGYTFGSGTRLTVV.

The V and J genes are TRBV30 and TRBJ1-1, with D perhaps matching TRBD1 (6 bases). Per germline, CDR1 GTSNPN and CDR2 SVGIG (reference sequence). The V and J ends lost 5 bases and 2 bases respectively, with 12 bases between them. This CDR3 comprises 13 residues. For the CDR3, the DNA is TGTGCCTGGGGACGGGACAAAAACACTGAAGCTTTCTTT. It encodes CAWGRDKNTEAFF.

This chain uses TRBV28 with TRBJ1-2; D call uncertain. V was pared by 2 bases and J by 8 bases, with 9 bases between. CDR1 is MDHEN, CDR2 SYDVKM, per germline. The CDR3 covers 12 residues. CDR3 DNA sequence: TGTGCCAGCAGTTTAGGGGTCTTAGGCTACACCTTC. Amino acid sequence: CASSLGVLGYTF.

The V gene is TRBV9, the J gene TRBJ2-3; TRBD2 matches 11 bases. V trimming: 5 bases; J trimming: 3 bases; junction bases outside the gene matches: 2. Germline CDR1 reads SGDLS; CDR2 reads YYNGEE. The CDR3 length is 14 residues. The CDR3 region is CASSRTSGTDTQYF. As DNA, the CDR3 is TGTGCCAGCAGTCGGACTAGCGGGACAGATACGCAGTATTTT. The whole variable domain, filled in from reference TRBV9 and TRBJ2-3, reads DSGVTQTPKHLITATGQRVTLRCSPRSGDLSVYWYQQSLDQGLQFLIQYYNGEERAKGNILERFSAQQFPDLHSELNLSSLELGDSALYFCASSRTSGTDTQYFGPGTRLTVL.

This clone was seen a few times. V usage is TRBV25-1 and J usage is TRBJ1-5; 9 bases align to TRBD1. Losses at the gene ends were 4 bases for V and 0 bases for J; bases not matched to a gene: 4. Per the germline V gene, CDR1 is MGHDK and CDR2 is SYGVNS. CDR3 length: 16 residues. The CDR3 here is CASSVGTGYSNQPQHF. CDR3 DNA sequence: TGTGCCAGCAGTGTAGGGACAGGGTATAGCAATCAGCCCCAGCATTTT. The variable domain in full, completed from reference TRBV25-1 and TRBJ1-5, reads EADIYQTPRYLVIGTGKKITLECSQTMGHDKMYWYQQDPGMELHLIHYSYGVNSTEKGDLSSESTVSRIRTEHFPLTLESARPSHTSQYLCASSVGTGYSNQPQHFGDGTRLSIL.

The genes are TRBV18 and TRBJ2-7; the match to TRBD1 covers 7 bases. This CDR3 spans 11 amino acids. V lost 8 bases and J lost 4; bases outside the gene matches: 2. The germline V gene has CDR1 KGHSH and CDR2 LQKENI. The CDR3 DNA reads TGTGCCAGCGGACAGGAATACGAGCAGTACTTC. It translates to CASGQEYEQYF.

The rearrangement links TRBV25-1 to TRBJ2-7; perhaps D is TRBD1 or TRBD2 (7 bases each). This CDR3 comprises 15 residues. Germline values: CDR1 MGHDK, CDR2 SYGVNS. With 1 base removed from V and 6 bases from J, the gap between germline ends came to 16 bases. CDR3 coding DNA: TGTGCCAGCAGTGAATCGGGGCAGGGGGGGTGCGAGCAGTACTTC. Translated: CASSESGQGGCEQYF.

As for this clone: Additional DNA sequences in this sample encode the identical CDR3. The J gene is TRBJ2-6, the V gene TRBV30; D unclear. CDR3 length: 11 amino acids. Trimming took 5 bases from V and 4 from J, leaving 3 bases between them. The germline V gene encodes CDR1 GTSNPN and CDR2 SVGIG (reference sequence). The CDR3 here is CAWGGANVLTF. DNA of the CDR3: TGTGCCTGGGGCGGGGCCAACGTCCTGACTTTC.

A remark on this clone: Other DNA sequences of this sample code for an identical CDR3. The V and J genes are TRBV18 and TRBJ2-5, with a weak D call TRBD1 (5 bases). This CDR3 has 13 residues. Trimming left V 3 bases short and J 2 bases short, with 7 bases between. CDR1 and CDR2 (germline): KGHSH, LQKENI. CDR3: CASSPRQQETQYF. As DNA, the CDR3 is TGTGCCAGCTCACCTAGACAGCAAGAGACCCAGTACTTC.

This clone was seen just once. CDR3 loop: CASRPTGAPYEQYF. CDR3 nucleotides: TGTGCCAGCAGACCGACAGGGGCCCCCTACGAGCAGTACTTC. The chain carries TRBV2 and TRBJ2-7, with 8 bases matching TRBD1. Germline lookup yields CDR1 SNHLY and CDR2 FYNNEI. V lost 6 bases, J lost 2 bases, and 6 bases stayed unmatched. The CDR3 loop spans 14 amino acids.